Listed here are 10 T cell receptor beta chains from one sample, sequenced in a study of CD8+ T cells in alopecia areata. Reverse transcription of extracted RNA yielded cDNA, which provided the sequencing template. Data came from immunoSEQ multiplex PCR; TCRdb stores just in-frame clones and leaves some out. Seen here are more than 200,000 clones, roughly 64% observed once, and the top ten hold roughly 4.2%. Treatment: oral pan-JAK inhibitor, 5-10 mg twice daily. Here the sequenced sample was CD4+ T cells sorted from blood, taken at week 4, from a patient treated with tofacitinib. Receptors originate from a human donor with alopecia areata.

The CDR3 nucleotides read TGCGCCAGCAGCCCACTGGACAGGGTAATCGGCTATGGCTACACCTTC. Its translation is CASSPLDRVIGYGYTF. The chain joins TRBV5-1 to TRBJ1-2, with 8 nucleotides matching TRBD1. This CDR3 has 16 amino acids. J gave up 4 bases and V 4 bases, and 12 bases lay outside the gene matches. Germline CDR1 reads SGHRS; CDR2 reads YFSETQ.

This clone occurred a few times. The gene calls are TRBV7-2 and TRBJ2-2, with 11 bases that match TRBD2. With 1 base clipped from V and 5 bases from J, the junction kept 3 bases outside the gene matches. CDR1 is SGHTA and CDR2 is FQGNSA in the germline V gene. This CDR3 is built from 16 residues. The CDR3 spells CASSLGLAGITGELFF. The CDR3 nucleotides are TGTGCCAGCAGCTTAGGACTAGCGGGGATTACCGGGGAGCTGTTTTTT.

V gene TRBV10-3 combines with J gene TRBJ2-1; D gene ambiguous. The CDR3 has 16 residues. Trimming removed 3 bases from V and 6 bases from J, with 18 bases in between. Germline assignment: CDR1 ENHRY and CDR2 SYGVKD. CDR3 coding DNA: TGTGCCATCAGTGATATATCGGCCAAGTTGTTCAATGAGCAGTTCTTC. Residues: CAISDISAKLFNEQFF.

This clone was picked up a small number of times. The V and J genes are TRBV4-3 and TRBJ1-1, with D possibly TRBD1 on 5 matching bases. The germline gives CDR1 LGHNA, CDR2 YSLEER. V was cut by 1 base and J by 1 base, with 13 bases left in between. The CDR3 is 16 residues long. CDR3: CASSQVGKGKNTEAFF. In DNA, the CDR3 is TGCGCCAGCAGCCAAGTTGGAAAGGGGAAGAACACTGAAGCTTTCTTT.

The CDR3 protein is CAWGQQINQPQHF. Written as DNA, the CDR3 is TGTGCCTGGGGACAGCAAATCAATCAGCCCCAGCATTTT. The chain carries TRBV30 and TRBJ1-5; D is possibly TRBD1 (6 bases). The CDR3 runs to 13 residues. Germline V gene sequence: CDR1 GTSNPN, CDR2 SVGIG (reference sequence). V was trimmed by 5 bases and J by 3 bases, leaving 11 bases between them.

V and J are TRBV30 and TRBJ1-4, with TRBD1 as a possible D gene (5 bases). The CDR3 is 13 amino acids. The V end lost 2 bases, the J end lost 8 bases, and 12 bases lay between the germline ends. Germline V gene sequence: CDR1 GTSNPN, CDR2 SVGIG (reference sequence). The DNA of the CDR3 is TGTGCCTGGAGTACGTTAGGGACGGAAAAACTGTTTTTT. Translating gives CAWSTLGTEKLFF.

The table lists this clone with a count of one. This chain connects TRBV4-2 to TRBJ1-2, with D possibly being TRBD1 (5 bases). Per the germline V gene, CDR1 is LGHNA and CDR2 is YNFKEQ. The CDR3 has 11 residues. Trimming left V 1 base short and J 11 bases short, with 8 bases between. The CDR3 bases are TGTGCCAGCAGCCAAGGCAGGGTGTACACCTTC. Translation: CASSQGRVYTF.

This chain connects TRBV14 to TRBJ2-5; the D call may be TRBD1 or TRBD2 (5 bases each). CDR1 SGHDN and CDR2 FVKESK come from the germline V gene. The CDR3 has 16 amino acids. Trimming took off 0 bases at V and 0 bases at J, with 11 bases between the two ends. The CDR3 nucleotides read TGTGCCAGCAGCCAAGATCGGGGCACGTACCAAGAGACCCAGTACTTC. This gives the protein CASSQDRGTYQETQYF.

A single count supports this clone. This chain connects TRBV7-8 to TRBJ2-7; D uncertain. The V end was cut by 0 bases, the J end by 2 bases, with 11 bases between. CDR3 length equals 15 residues. Per the germline V gene, CDR1 is SGHVS and CDR2 is FQNEAQ. The CDR3 here is CASSLAEAGPYEQYF. DNA for the CDR3: TGTGCCAGCAGCTTAGCTGAGGCAGGCCCCTACGAGCAGTACTTC.

This clone was detected only a few times. This chain links TRBV6-6 with TRBJ2-6, with D possibly TRBD1 on 6 matching bases. Per germline, CDR1 MNHNY and CDR2 SVGAGI (reference sequence). The V and J ends lost 8 bases and 0 bases respectively, with 14 bases between them. The CDR3 has 16 amino acids. CDR3 residues: CASGKTGNSGANVLTF. CDR3 DNA: TGTGCCAGCGGAAAAACAGGGAACTCTGGGGCCAACGTCCTGACTTTC.